Below are 28 T cell receptor beta chains sequenced from a single sample in a study of T cells after yellow fever vaccination. One entry per CDR3 protein, called by TCRdb with MiXCR from the 5' RACE reads. The sample has some 350,000 distinct CDR3 sequences, approximately 10% seen once. Material: PBMCs, obtained on the day of the first yellow fever vaccination. These receptors all stem from a man in his late teens or twenties who received the YFV17D yellow fever vaccine.

This clonotype came up a few times. The genes are TRBV25-1 and TRBJ2-5; D possibly corresponds to TRBD2 (6 bases). The V and J ends lost 8 bases and 1 base respectively, with 14 bases between them. This CDR3 has 14 residues. Germline CDR1 MGHDK, CDR2 SYGVNS. The CDR3 reads CASAFAGTQETQYF. In DNA form, the CDR3 reads TGTGCCAGCGCCTTCGCGGGGACCCAAGAGACCCAGTACTTC.

This clonotype showed up just a few times. V usage is TRBV6-1 and J usage is TRBJ1-3; the D gene is possibly TRBD1 (5 bases). The CDR3 length is 16 residues. CDR1 MNHNS and CDR2 SASEGT come from the germline V gene. V was pared by 8 bases and J by 0 bases, with 17 bases between. The CDR3 spells CASAYGAVNSGNTIYF. The CDR3 region has the DNA TGTGCCAGCGCATATGGGGCGGTGAACTCTGGAAACACCATATATTTT.

This clonotype was seen many times. V and J are TRBV10-1 and TRBJ1-4, with no clear D. The CDR3 runs to 13 residues. Germline loops: CDR1 WNHNN, CDR2 SYGVQD (reference sequence). V gave up 6 bases and J gave up 7 bases, with 12 bases separating them. The CDR3 spells CASRPDGGEKLFF. The CDR3 bases are TGCGCCAGCAGGCCTGATGGTGGTGAAAAACTGTTTTTT.

The chain joins TRBV7-2 to TRBJ1-2, with TRBD1 matching over 8 bases. Germline assignment: CDR1 SGHTA and CDR2 FQGNSA. With V trimmed by 1 base and J by 8 bases, 6 bases remained unmatched. The length of the CDR3 is 14 residues. CDR3 protein: CASSLGDRSAGYTF. The CDR3 DNA reads as TGTGCCAGCAGCTTAGGGGACAGGTCCGCCGGCTACACCTTC.

V and J are TRBV29-1 and TRBJ2-4; D remains ambiguous. Germline V gives CDR1 SQVTM, CDR2 ANQGSEA. The V end lost 6 bases, the J end lost 9 bases, and 21 bases lay between the germline ends. The CDR3 totals 14 residues. DNA for the CDR3: TGCAGCGTAAGCTCCGGGCCCCAAGTAGGCATTCAGTACTTC. Translation: CSVSSGPQVGIQYF. Variable domain in full (rest from reference TRBV29-1 and TRBJ2-4): SAVISQKPSRDICQRGTSLTIQCQVDSQVTMMFWYRQQPGQSLTLIATANQGSEATYESGFVIDKFPISRPNLTFSTLTVSNMSPEDSSIYLCSVSSGPQVGIQYFGAGTRLSVL.

The V gene is TRBV11-2, the J gene TRBJ2-4; TRBD1 agrees at 9 bases. This CDR3 is 16 amino acids long. CDR1 is SGHAT, CDR2 FQNNGV, per germline. J gave up 5 bases and V 5 bases, and 10 bases lay outside the gene matches. CDR3 residues: CASSPRDREYENIQYF. For the CDR3, the DNA is TGTGCCAGCAGCCCCCGGGACAGGGAGTATGAAAACATTCAGTACTTC.

The chain couples TRBV5-1 to TRBJ2-7, with 9 nucleotides matching TRBD1. The CDR3 sequence is 15 residues long. V gave up 2 bases and J gave up 2 bases; unmatched junction bases: 5. The germline CDR1 and CDR2 sequences are SGHRS and YFSETQ. CDR3 sequence reads: CASSFDRDRAYEQYF. CDR3 DNA sequence: TGCGCCAGCAGCTTTGACCGGGACAGGGCCTACGAGCAGTACTTC. Drawing the rest from reference TRBV5-1 and TRBJ2-7, the complete variable domain is KAGVTQTPRYLIKTRGQQVTLSCSPISGHRSVSWYQQTPGQGLQFLFEYFSETQRNKGNFPGRFSGRQFSNSRSEMNVSTLELGDSALYLCASSFDRDRAYEQYFGPGTRLTVT.

This clonotype has at least ten counts. This chain uses TRBV9 with TRBJ2-5; D is unclear. The V end lost 4 bases, the J end lost 2 bases, and 12 bases lay between the germline ends. CDR1 and CDR2 from the germline V gene are SGDLS and YYNGEE. The CDR3 has 14 amino acids. The CDR3, as DNA: TGTGCCAGCAGCCCCCCCTGGGCACAAGAGACCCAGTACTTC. Amino acid sequence: CASSPPWAQETQYF. The complete variable domain, with remaining parts taken from reference TRBV9 and TRBJ2-5, reads DSGVTQTPKHLITATGQRVTLRCSPRSGDLSVYWYQQSLDQGLQFLIQYYNGEERAKGNILERFSAQQFPDLHSELNLSSLELGDSALYFCASSPPWAQETQYFGPGTRLLVL.

The chain employs TRBV5-6 and TRBJ2-1; D ambiguous. The CDR3 is made up of 12 amino acids. The V end was cut by 2 bases, the J end by 9 bases, with 9 bases between. Per the germline V gene, CDR1 is SGHDT and CDR2 is YYEEEE. The CDR3 DNA sequence: TGTGCCAGCAGCTTCCCCCCGAGTGAGCAGTTCTTC. This sequence encodes CASSFPPSEQFF.

This chain links TRBV7-2 with TRBJ2-2; D is possibly TRBD1 or TRBD2 (6 bases each). Germline lookup yields CDR1 SGHTA and CDR2 FQGNSA. CDR3 length: 15 amino acids. Trimming stripped 5 bases from V and 4 bases from J, with 14 bases between. CDR3 nucleotides: TGTGCCAGCAGCGATGGGGGGCGTGGCACCGGGGAGCTGTTTTTT. Amino acids: CASSDGGRGTGELFF.

This clonotype showed up just a few times. This chain connects TRBV15 to TRBJ2-2, with D perhaps matching TRBD1 or TRBD2 (5 bases each). Trimming took off 1 base at V and 6 bases at J, with 12 bases between the two ends. The germline V gene has CDR1 LNHNV and CDR2 YYDKDF (reference sequence). There are 15 residues in the CDR3. In DNA form, the CDR3 reads TGTGCCACCAGCAGAGTTGGTAGGGGACCCGGGGAGCTGTTTTTT. As protein: CATSRVGRGPGELFF.

The chain carries TRBV7-2 and TRBJ1-6; TRBD1 matches 7 bases. CDR1 and CDR2 from the germline V gene are SGHTA and FQGNSA. CDR3 length: 14 amino acids. Trimming removed 6 bases from V and 3 bases from J; junction bases left unmatched: 2. This CDR3 reads CASRRDSYNSPLHF. The CDR3 DNA reads as TGTGCCAGCAGGAGGGACAGCTATAATTCACCCCTCCACTTT.

The chain combines TRBV7-9 with TRBJ2-3; a weak D match, TRBD1 (6 bases). The CDR3 is made up of 15 amino acids. Germline CDR1 reads SEHNR; CDR2 reads FQNEAQ (reference sequence). Trimming cost V 5 bases and J 2 bases, with 14 bases left between them. CDR3 residues: CASSLRTEHTDTQYF. The CDR3 bases are TGTGCCAGCAGCCTGCGGACAGAGCACACAGATACGCAGTATTTT. Combining the CDR3 with reference TRBV7-9 and TRBJ2-3 gives the whole variable domain DTGVSQNPRHKITKRGQNVTFRCDPISEHNRLYWYRQTLGQGPEFLTYFQNEAQLEKSRLLSDRFSAERPKGSFSTLEIQRTEQGDSAMYLCASSLRTEHTDTQYFGPGTRLTVL.

The rearrangement uses TRBV6-2 or TRBV6-3 and TRBJ2-1; 7 positions match TRBD2. Germline V gene data show CDR1 as MNHEY and CDR2 as SVGEGT. Losses at the gene ends were 6 bases for V and 8 bases for J; bases not matched to a gene: 4. This CDR3 has 12 residues. The CDR3 nucleotides read TGTGCCAGCAGGACTAGCAGCTATGAGCAGTTCTTC. The encoded protein is CASRTSSYEQFF.

In DNA, the CDR3 is TGTGCCAGCAGCTTCAGACAGCGCTACAATGAGCAGTTCTTC. This codes for CASSFRQRYNEQFF. This sequence joins TRBV11-2 and TRBJ2-1, with D possibly TRBD1 on 5 matching bases. Germline CDR1 reads SGHAT; CDR2 reads FQNNGV. The CDR3 is 14 residues long. V lost 3 bases to trimming and J lost 3 bases, with 9 bases between them.

This clonotype was observed a handful of times. J is TRBJ1-2 and V is TRBV6-5; TRBD1 is a possible D gene (5 bases). V was cut by 0 bases and J by 0 bases, with 11 bases left in between. The CDR3 covers 16 residues. The germline V gene has CDR1 MNHEY and CDR2 SVGAGI. In DNA form, the CDR3 reads TGTGCCAGCAGTTACTCGACGACAGTAGCTAACTATGGCTACACCTTC. Encoded protein: CASSYSTTVANYGYTF.

This clonotype was found a few times. The rearrangement joins TRBV5-4 to TRBJ1-2; 12 bases fit TRBD1. CDR1 and CDR2 from the germline V gene are SGHNT and YYREEE (reference sequence). J gave up 2 bases and V 3 bases, and 2 bases lay outside the gene matches. This CDR3 spans 15 amino acids. DNA of the CDR3: TGTGCCAGCAGCTGGGACAGGGGGCGCAACTATGGCTACACCTTC. Translated: CASSWDRGRNYGYTF.

The chain joins TRBV6-4 to TRBJ2-2, with TRBD1 matching 9 bases. J lost 7 bases, V lost 0 bases, and 0 bases had no gene match. Germline lookup yields CDR1 MRHNA and CDR2 SNTAGT. The CDR3 loop spans 14 amino acids. CDR3 residues: CASSDSTGGGELFF. The CDR3 region has the DNA TGTGCCAGCAGTGACTCGACAGGGGGCGGGGAGCTGTTTTTT.

V and J are TRBV7-2 and TRBJ2-1; D remains unclear. Looked up from germline, CDR1 is SGHTA and CDR2 is FQGNSA. This CDR3 is built from 13 residues. V gave up 5 bases and J gave up 6 bases, with 11 bases separating them. This chain's CDR3 is CASSHPLPNEQFF. CDR3 bases: TGTGCCAGCAGCCACCCCCTTCCCAATGAGCAGTTCTTC. Based on the CDR3 plus reference TRBV7-2 and TRBJ2-1, the full variable domain is GAGVSQSPSNKVTEKGKDVELRCDPISGHTALYWYRQSLGQGLEFLIYFQGNSAPDKSGLPSDRFSAERTGGSVSTLTIQRTQQEDSAVYLCASSHPLPNEQFFGPGTRLTVL.

At least ten counts were recorded for this clonotype. The V gene is TRBV5-1, the J gene TRBJ1-1; TRBD1 might be the D (6 bases). Per germline, CDR1 SGHRS and CDR2 YFSETQ. The CDR3 is 15 amino acids. Trimming took off 0 bases at V and 2 bases at J, with 11 bases between the two ends. CDR3: CASSLAPGANTEAFF. As DNA, the CDR3 is TGCGCCAGCAGCTTGGCCCCGGGGGCAAACACTGAAGCTTTCTTT.

J is TRBJ2-7 and V is TRBV6-1, with 7 nucleotides matching TRBD1. Germline trimming cut 6 bases from V and 3 bases from J; bases unmatched to any gene: 5. The V gene's germline CDR1 is MNHNS and CDR2 SASEGT. CDR3 length equals 13 residues. As DNA, the CDR3 is TGTGCCAGCAGGACAGGGCCGAGCTACGAGCAGTACGTC. Translating it yields CASRTGPSYEQYV.

This clonotype appeared many times. The junction departs from the called germline gene at one end, perhaps through a read error. This chain connects TRBV7-6 to TRBJ2-7, with TRBD1 as a possible D gene (5 bases). CDR1 and CDR2 from the germline V gene are SGHVS and FNYEAQ. This CDR3 comprises 14 residues. CDR3 region: CASSLGGTSYEQYF. In nucleotides, the CDR3 is TGTGCCAGCAGCTTAGGGGGCACGTCCTATGAGCAGTACTTC.

CDR3 nucleotides: TGTGCCAGCAGCACCCACGGGACAGGGCTTTCCTATGGCTACACCTTC. It translates to CASSTHGTGLSYGYTF. The chain is built from TRBV28 and TRBJ1-2; 9 nucleotides match TRBD1. CDR3 length: 16 amino acids. V was clipped by 6 bases and J by 4 bases; unmatched bases: 12. CDR1 and CDR2 (germline): MDHEN, SYDVKM.

The CDR3: CASSPDITGVAFF. CDR3 bases: TGTGCCAGCAGTCCGGACATTACAGGGGTAGCTTTCTTT. The chain joins TRBV12-3 or TRBV12-4 to TRBJ1-1, with 7 bases that match TRBD1. V lost 5 bases and J lost 10; bases outside the gene matches: 10. This CDR3 spans 13 amino acids.

This clonotype has more than one count but fewer than ten. J is TRBJ1-2 and V is TRBV29-1; D is undetermined. This CDR3 spans 13 amino acids. Germline CDR1 SQVTM, CDR2 ANQGSEA. The ends were cut back, 7 bases at V and 0 bases at J, with 12 bases in the middle. CDR3 residues: CSASRGSNYGYTF. In nucleotides, the CDR3 is TGCAGCGCCTCCCGGGGTTCTAACTATGGCTACACCTTC.

This clonotype was detected only a few times. The chain uses TRBV20-1 and TRBJ1-4, with a weak D call TRBD1 (5 bases). The CDR3 contains 17 residues. Germline V CDR1 and CDR2: DFQATT, SNEGSKA (reference sequence). Trimming cost V 6 bases and J 2 bases, with 22 bases left between them. CDR3 DNA sequence: TGCAGTGCGCCGACCCCCGGGGGACTAGCGACTAATGAAAAACTGTTTTTT. It encodes CSAPTPGGLATNEKLFF.

This clonotype was recorded at least ten times. The chain uses TRBV27 and TRBJ2-3, with D possibly TRBD1 on 6 matching bases. Germline V gene lookup returns CDR1 MNHEY and CDR2 SMNVEV (reference sequence). The V gene lost 6 bases and the J gene lost 2 bases, with 15 bases spanning the gap. The CDR3 runs to 15 residues. The CDR3 sequence: CASRLNRVDTDTQYF. CDR3 DNA: TGTGCCAGCAGGTTAAACAGGGTGGACACAGATACGCAGTATTTT.

V is TRBV5-4 and J is TRBJ2-3, with D unresolved. CDR1 and CDR2 from the germline V gene are SGHNT and YYREEE (reference sequence). Trimming shortened V by 4 bases and J by 1 base, and 10 bases separated the two germline ends. This CDR3 is 14 amino acids long. CDR3: CASSPEAGTDTQYF. CDR3 DNA sequence: TGTGCCAGCAGCCCCGAGGCGGGCACAGATACGCAGTATTTT.